This T cell receptor (beta chain) was documented in a study of cytomegalovirus exposure and HLA in healthy donors. The overall study: Earlier work reported 110 million or so unique TCR beta sequences from some 180 million T cells.

A note on this clone: Its antigen remains unidentified. The junction does not match germline at one end; this may be a read error.

PCR used 60 Vbeta primers and 13 Jbeta primers. The data were produced by immunoSEQ multiplex PCR, yet TCRdb's version contains in-frame clones alone and is incomplete. Among 70,000 to 100,000 clones listed, about 80% were seen once. The study, taken as a whole, reports: Later analysis associated a missense DCLRE1C variant with TCR beta V- and J-gene trimming.

The CDR3 length is 13 residues. From germline, CDR1 is PRHDT and CDR2 FYEKMQ (reference sequence). The TCR was taken from a woman aged 45-65 years in good health and CMV-seropositive. The chain recombines TRBV13 with TRBJ1-2, with TRBD1 matching 7 bases. Sequences were obtained from PBMCs. The CDR3 is CASSGSDRLASNF. CDR3 DNA sequence: TGTGCCAGCAGCGGGTCGGACAGGCTTGCCTCTAACTTC.